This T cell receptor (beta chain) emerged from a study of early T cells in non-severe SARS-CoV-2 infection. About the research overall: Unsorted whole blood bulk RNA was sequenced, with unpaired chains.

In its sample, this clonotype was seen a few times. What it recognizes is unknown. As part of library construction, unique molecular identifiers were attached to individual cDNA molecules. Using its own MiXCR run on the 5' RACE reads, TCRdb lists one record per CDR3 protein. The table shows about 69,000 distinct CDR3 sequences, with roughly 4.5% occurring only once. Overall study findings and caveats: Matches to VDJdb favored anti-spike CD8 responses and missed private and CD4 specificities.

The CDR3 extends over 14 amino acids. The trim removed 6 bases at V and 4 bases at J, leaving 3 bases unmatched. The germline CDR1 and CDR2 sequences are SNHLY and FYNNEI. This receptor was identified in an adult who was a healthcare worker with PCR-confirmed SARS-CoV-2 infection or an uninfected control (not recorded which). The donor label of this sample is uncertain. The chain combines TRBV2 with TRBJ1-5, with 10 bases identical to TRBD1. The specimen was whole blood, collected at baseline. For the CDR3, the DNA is TGTGCCAGCAGCAGACAGGGGGCAAATCAGCCCCAGCATTTT. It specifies CASSRQGANQPQHF. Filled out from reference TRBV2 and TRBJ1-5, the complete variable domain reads EPEVTQTPSHQVTQMGQEVILRCVPISNHLYFYWYRQILGQKVEFLVSFYNNEISEKSEIFDDQFSVERPDGSNFTLKIRSTKLEDSAMYFCASSRQGANQPQHFGDGTRLSIL.